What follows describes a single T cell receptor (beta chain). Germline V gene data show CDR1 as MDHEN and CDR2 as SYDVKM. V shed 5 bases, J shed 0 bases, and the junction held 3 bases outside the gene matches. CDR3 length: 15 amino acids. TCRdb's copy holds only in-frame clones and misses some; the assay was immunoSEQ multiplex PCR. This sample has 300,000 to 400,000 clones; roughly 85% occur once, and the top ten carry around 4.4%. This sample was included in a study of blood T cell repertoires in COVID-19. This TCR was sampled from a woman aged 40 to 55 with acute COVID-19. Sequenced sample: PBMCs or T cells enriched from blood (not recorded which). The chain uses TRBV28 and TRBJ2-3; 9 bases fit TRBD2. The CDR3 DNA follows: TGTGCCAGCAGTGGAGCGGGAGGCAGCACAGATACGCAGTATTTT. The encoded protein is CASSGAGGSTDTQYF.